The T cell receptor beta chain under discussion was sequenced for a study of vaccination effects on CD4 cells after COVID-19. The length of the CDR3 is 17 residues. Germline V CDR1 and CDR2: MNHNY, SVGAGI (reference sequence). Trimming removed 5 bases from V and 0 bases from J; junction bases left unmatched: 6. CD4+ T cells specific for antigen were expanded with viral peptide pools by the ViraFEST assay before sequencing. Scientists isolated CD4+ T cells after a roughly ten-day culture period ended. None of these healthy vaccinees had been infected with SARS-CoV-2 before vaccination. Cultures of 2 million or so PBMC per well contained around 11 IU/ml IL-2 plus 10 ug/ml peptides. Details on this clone: No antigen is known for it.

Profiled with immunoSEQ multiplex PCR; TCRdb holds only in-frame clones, not every one. This repertoire shows tens of thousands of clones, roughly four fifths found once; its top ten account for about 3%. Sequences were derived from CD4+ T cells from PBMCs cultured with HCoV-NL63 spike peptides, sampled before COVID-19 vaccination. J is TRBJ2-6 and V is TRBV6-6; 8 nucleotides match TRBD1. The receptor was derived from a human donor who received a COVID-19 vaccine. Here the CDR3 DNA reads TGTGCCAGCAGTCGCCCGGGACAGGCCTCTGGGGCCAACGTCCTGACTTTC. Amino acids: CASSRPGQASGANVLTF.